This T cell receptor (beta chain) was retrieved from a study of siplizumab effects on memory and regulatory T cells. Whole-study findings and limits: Naive T cells appeared more varied than memory cells and looked like key alloresponse contributors. The authors could not assign a naive or memory phenotype to roughly 80-96% of proliferating CD4+ or CD8+ clones. Few alloreactive clones mapped to unstimulated subsets. Siplizumab brought about a significant reduction in alloreactive sequences traceable to unstimulated CD4+ memory cells.

Assay: immunoSEQ multiplex PCR; the TCRdb copy retains only in-frame clones and omits some. The sample holds 85,000 to 130,000 clones; approximately 91% are singletons and the top ten take 2.5% to 3%. About this clone itself: Its antigen is as yet unknown.

Trimming stripped 4 bases from V and 2 bases from J, with 13 bases between. The V gene's germline CDR1 is SGHRS and CDR2 YFSETQ. CDR3 size: 14 residues. The specimen sequenced was CD4+ T cells sorted from blood. The source of this sequence is a human donor in good health. Some clones in this sample may be carry-over from other donors' samples. This rearrangement joins TRBV5-1 to TRBJ2-7; D unresolved. The CDR3 protein is CASSPAAVAYEQYF. In nucleotides, the CDR3 is TGCGCCAGCAGCCCGGCGGCGGTTGCCTACGAGCAGTACTTC.